This T cell receptor (beta chain) was obtained from a study of cytomegalovirus exposure and HLA in healthy donors. Across the whole study: According to later analysis, the same platform produced the roughly 120 validation and about 630 first-cohort repertoires. Broader study findings: Altogether, 160 or so TCR beta chains were recorded as cytomegalovirus-associated. The CMV antigen specificity of a few CMV-associated chains was confirmed through in vitro analysis. That first-cohort TCR clusters tended to co-occur in the 100 to 150 validation repertoires was found in a later analysis.

About this clone itself: The antigen is not known.

Per germline, CDR1 MNHNS and CDR2 SASEGT. V was clipped by 6 bases and J by 0 bases, with 9 bases between them. The CDR3 is 14 amino acids. Measured with immunoSEQ multiplex PCR; TCRdb has only the in-frame clones, and not every one. Among roughly 300,000 clones listed, approximately 90% were seen once. The V call is TRBV6-1, the J call TRBJ1-5; D gene ambiguous. The sequence derives from a woman aged 30 to 39 in good health and CMV-seropositive. The sample comprised PBMCs. CDR3 nucleotides: TGTGCCAGCAGGACTCAATTTAGCAATCAGCCCCAGCATTTT. Translated, it gives CASRTQFSNQPQHF.